Sequencing of this T cell receptor beta chain was carried out in a study of shared clonotypes between healthy human individuals (TCRdb year 2020). In terms of the full investigation: A couple of women and a few men aged 18 to 49 years were included in the cohort. Per donor, three plates each were used for CD4 naive and CD4 memory, two for CD8 naive, and one for CD8 memory. To estimate repertoire size and how much clonotype sharing occurs between individuals, the study deeply sequenced the blood TCR repertoires of five healthy adults. Different laboratories and diverse techniques were used to prepare libraries and sequence TCR repertoires, to increase sequencing depth and limit assay-specific biases. Per donor, leukapheresis produced somewhere between about 0.8 and 9.5 billion PBMCs. Points the paper makes about the study in general: Higher generation probabilities were observed for clonotypes shared by all four sorted-subset donors than for non-shared clonotypes. Sampling was restricted to blood, and TCR repertoires in tissue are likely to differ from TCR repertoires in blood. Incomplete sequencing was indicated by rarefaction of sorted-subset datasets, despite the large sequencing depth. Larger estimated clonotype richness was generally found for naive subsets than for memory subsets. Sharing across several donors was observed for approximately 5% of naive CD4, 3% to 4% of naive CD8, about 2.3% of memory CD4, and 0.4% of memory CD8 clonotypes. The small number of donors limited the genetic and exposure-history diversity represented. Pairwise subsampling indicated that sequencing depth was expected to affect the degree of clonotype sharing among donors.

CDR1 SEHNR and CDR2 FQNEAQ are derived from the germline V gene (reference sequence). Including cysteine and phenylalanine, the CDR3 has 12 amino acids. Only CDR3 DNA remains: 36 bases, in frame from the first base. Deletion took 1 base off V and 8 bases off J, with a span of 8 bases between the germline ends. Using the deep immunoSEQ assay, multiplex PCR amplified TCR CDR3 regions from genomic DNA. Extracted genomic DNA from each cell subset was spread evenly across all wells of several immunoSEQ 96-well plates, with each plate serving as a replicate. For sorted subsets, approximately 200 ng of genomic DNA, equivalent to 25,000 to 35,000 T cell genomes, went into each replicate PCR. Purified libraries were measured with a Qubit 3.0 fluorometer, size-checked on a Bioanalyzer 2100, and measured again with the KAPA Library Quantification kit. Each immunoSEQ 96-well plate was sequenced on its own single-read 150-cycle Illumina NextSeq 550 flow cell. The source study handled its data this way. Because only junctional sequences without quality scores were contained in the immunoSEQ output, filtering matching that applied to full-length reads could not be performed. Sequences were annotated with PyIR, a Python wrapper for IgBLAST v1.9, using IMGT germline references to assign V/J genes and CDR3. Any read was removed if the V/J assignment was weak (E-value above 1e-6), the CDR3 was missing, or the read contained stop codons, out-of-frame junctions, or ambiguous translated residues. V3J clonotypes were defined as sequences sharing an identical inferred V gene, J gene, and CDR3 amino acid sequence. To compute the percentage overlap between repertoires, the number of shared unique clonotypes was divided by the size of the smaller repertoire. Three approaches were used to assess repertoire richness: RTK rarefaction, the Chao1 estimator, and Recon v2.1 estimates of unobserved clonotypes. OLGA was used to compute generation probabilities for all TCRbeta clonotypes that the gDNA method yielded from a few donors. In its TCRdb copy, this immuneACCESS table keeps in-frame sequences only and misses some clones. Where compared with another copy, unresolved V genes explain less than half of these, and the others have no known cause. That table supplies the V and J calls and clone size; D and trimming were determined from the DNA. The sample records about 580,000 clones, roughly 98% of which are singletons. The ten largest clones represent 0.3% of the sample.

About this clone itself: The target of this receptor is not known. Within one base of it there is no much larger clone, and no base qualities were kept.

CD8 naive samples were obtained by positive selection for CCR7 among CD45RO-negative cells, yielding a CD45RA+CCR7+ population from which TemRA cells were excluded. Healthy HIV-negative adults with no recently reported acute infections or vaccinations were included as donors. All donors were Caucasian adults living in Nashville, Tennessee, USA. Blood was collected by leukapheresis, and PBMCs were isolated by Ficoll-Histopaque density gradient centrifugation and then cryopreserved in liquid nitrogen vapor phase. Analytical flow cytometry was used to check the purity and quantity of each magnetically sorted T cell population. Genomic DNA was isolated from each sorted fraction and quantified by UV absorbance on a Nanodrop 2000c.

This clonotype was sampled from a man younger than 40 in good health. Here the chain combines TRBV7-9 and TRBJ1-2, with the D gene not confidently named. Material for sequencing was naive CD8+ T cells sorted from blood. The cell subset or site label, as the study defines it: CD45RA+CCR7+. The CDR3 has the sequence CASSLDLFGYTF. The nucleotide sequence reads as follows: TGTGCCAGCAGCTTAGACTTGTTCGGCTACACCTTC. With the portions outside the CDR3 filled from the reference TRBV7-9 and TRBJ1-2 genes, the complete variable region becomes DTGVSQNPRHKITKRGQNVTFRCDPISEHNRLYWYRQTLGQGPEFLTYFQNEAQLEKSRLLSDRFSAERPKGSFSTLEIQRTEQGDSAMYLCASSLDLFGYTFGSGTRLTVV.